These T cell receptor beta chains were read from a single sample in a study of identifying expanded T cells in peripheral blood. The table came from immunoSEQ multiplex PCR; TCRdb's copy has only in-frame clones and leaves some out. The table includes 100,000 or so clones, roughly nine tenths detected once. The sequenced sample was blood. All receptors come from a person aged 18 to 75 in good health. Both conserved end residues are part of each CDR3. A D gene is named only where the DNA matches it firmly. Clone size appears in some rows only: once, few, many, or a class for an expanded clone.

J | size | D | V | CDR3 | DNA
TRBJ1-5 | NA | NA | TRBV6-1 | CASSEMRVGQPQHF | TGTGCCAGCAGTGAAATGCGGGTTGGGCAGCCCCAGCATTTT
TRBJ2-7 | NA | TRBD1 | TRBV28 | CASSIPGQGSYEQYF | TGTGCCAGCAGCATTCCGGGACAGGGCTCCTACGAGCAGTACTTC
TRBJ2-5 | once | NA | TRBV7-9 | CASSLVGYGIQETQYF | TGTGCCAGCAGCTTAGTAGGTTACGGCATTCAAGAGACCCAGTACTTC
TRBJ2-7 | many | NA | TRBV19 | CASSMAGNLYEQYF | TGTGCCAGTAGTATGGCCGGGAATCTCTACGAGCAGTACTTC
TRBJ2-7 | NA | TRBD1 | TRBV9 | CASSPNRDSSYEQYF | TGTGCCAGCAGTCCCAACCGGGACAGCTCCTACGAGCAGTACTTC
TRBJ1-5 | once | NA | TRBV27 | CASSLGGSKGPQHF | TGTGCCAGCAGTTTAGGCGGGTCTAAAGGGCCCCAGCATTTT
TRBJ2-3 | NA | NA | TRBV5-1 | CASSLGRSTDTQYF | TGCGCCAGCAGCTTGGGCAGAAGCACAGATACGCAGTATTTT
TRBJ1-1 | NA | NA | TRBV18 | CASSPPGSTEAFF | TGTGCCAGCTCACCACCCGGGAGCACTGAAGCTTTCTTT
TRBJ2-7 | NA | NA | TRBV21-1 | CASSGGQGTKIYEQYF | TGTGCCAGCAGCGGGGGACAGGGGACGAAGATATACGAGCAGTACTTC
TRBJ2-7 | NA | TRBD1 | TRBV5-6 | CASTTMRDRTYEQYF | TGTGCCAGCACCACCATGCGGGACAGGACCTACGAGCAGTACTTC
TRBJ2-6 | NA | NA | TRBV9 | CASSGPLGPPHSGANVLTF | TGTGCCAGCAGCGGCCCTCTCGGGCCACCGCACTCTGGGGCCAACGTCCTGACTTTC
TRBJ1-2 | NA | TRBD1 | TRBV4-2 | CASSPGQGRPGYTF | TGTGCCAGCAGCCCGGGACAGGGGCGGCCTGGCTACACCTTC
TRBJ1-2 | few | NA | TRBV27 | CASHDRGRSNYGYTF | TGTGCCAGTCATGATCGGGGCAGATCTAACTATGGCTACACCTTC
TRBJ1-3 | NA | NA | TRBV14 | CASSRSGFSGNTIYF | TGTGCCAGCAGCCGGTCAGGGTTTTCTGGAAACACCATATATTTT
TRBJ1-3 | NA | TRBD1 | TRBV6-5 | CASSEQGNGNTIYF | TGTGCCAGCAGCGAACAGGGGAATGGAAACACCATATATTTT
TRBJ2-4 | NA | TRBD2 | TRBV28 | CASTGRESLAKNIQYF | TGTGCCAGCACCGGGAGGGAGTCTTTAGCCAAAAACATTCAGTACTTC
TRBJ2-5 | few | NA | TRBV29-1 | CSVEDPRVPETQYF | TGCAGCGTTGAAGATCCAAGGGTTCCAGAGACCCAGTACTTC
TRBJ2-3 | NA | NA | TRBV5-6 | CASSYGGLRTDTQYF | TGTGCCAGCAGCTACGGCGGACTTCGCACAGATACGCAGTATTTT
TRBJ1-4 | NA | NA | TRBV7-8 | CASSLLLNEKLFF | TGTGCCAGCAGCTTACTCCTAAATGAAAAACTGTTTTTT
TRBJ2-5 | NA | NA | TRBV6-5 | CASSYSHGVGETQYF | TGTGCCAGCAGTTACTCTCATGGGGTGGGGGAGACCCAGTACTTC
TRBJ2-3 | NA | TRBD2 | TRBV5-4 | CASSQDLAGGTDTQYF | TGTGCCAGCAGCCAAGATCTAGCGGGGGGGACAGATACGCAGTATTTT
TRBJ2-7 | NA | TRBD1 | TRBV29-1 | CSVTGGHHSYEQYF | TGCAGCGTAACAGGGGGCCACCATTCCTACGAGCAGTACTTC
TRBJ2-2 | once | TRBD1 | TRBV4-3 | CASSQDLTGGHGELFF | TGCGCCAGCAGCCAAGATTTGACAGGGGGCCATGGAGAGCTGTTTTTT
TRBJ2-3 | NA | NA | TRBV28 | CASSLWGGTEHTDTQYF | TGTGCCAGCAGTTTATGGGGGGGGACAGAGCACACAGATACGCAGTATTTT
TRBJ1-5 | NA | TRBD1 | TRBV29-1 | CSVGVSAGGSAQHF | TGCAGCGTAGGCGTTTCGGCAGGGGGATCAGCCCAGCATTTT
TRBJ2-2 | NA | TRBD2 | TRBV19 | CASSVGLAGTGELFF | TGTGCCAGTAGTGTGGGACTAGCGGGCACCGGGGAGCTGTTTTTT
TRBJ1-2 | NA | NA | TRBV10-3 | CAISERGGPPYGYTF | TGTGCCATCAGTGAGCGGGGGGGTCCGCCCTATGGCTACACCTTC
TRBJ1-2 | NA | NA | TRBV6-5 | CASSYSIHPPHYGYTF | TGTGCCAGCAGTTACTCGATCCACCCACCGCACTATGGCTACACCTTC
TRBJ1-5 | NA | NA | TRBV6-6 | CASQLGVRVPQPQHF | TGTGCCAGTCAATTAGGGGTGCGAGTACCTCAGCCCCAGCATTTT
TRBJ2-7 | NA | NA | TRBV5-1 | CASSLNSYEQYF | TGCGCCAGCAGCTTGAACTCCTACGAGCAGTACTTC
TRBJ2-7 | NA | NA | TRBV6-1 | CALIPAVSSSYEQYF | TGTGCTTTGATCCCCGCCGTAAGTTCGTCCTACGAGCAGTACTTC
TRBJ2-5 | NA | TRBD1 | TRBV28 | CASTRDRGRRLGETQYF | TGTGCCAGCACCCGTGACAGGGGGCGCCGGTTAGGGGAGACCCAGTACTTC
TRBJ2-1 | NA | NA | TRBV11-2 | CASLRAGPYNEQFF | TGTGCCAGCTTGAGGGCGGGGCCCTACAATGAGCAGTTCTTC
TRBJ1-2 | NA | NA | TRBV6-5 | CASSGSSNYGYTF | TGTGCCAGCTCGGGCAGTTCTAACTATGGCTACACCTTC